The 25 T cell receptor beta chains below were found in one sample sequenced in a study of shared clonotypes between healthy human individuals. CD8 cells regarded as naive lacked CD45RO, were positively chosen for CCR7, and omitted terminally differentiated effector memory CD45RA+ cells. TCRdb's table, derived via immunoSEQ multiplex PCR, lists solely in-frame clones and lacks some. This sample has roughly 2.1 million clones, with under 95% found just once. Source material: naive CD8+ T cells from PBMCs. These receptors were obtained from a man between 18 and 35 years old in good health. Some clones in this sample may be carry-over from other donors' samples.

CDR3 amino acids: CASSPWVGREIYEQYF. As DNA, the CDR3 is TGTGCCAGCAGCCCGTGGGTGGGACGAGAGATCTACGAGCAGTACTTC. The chain has TRBV11-2 and TRBJ2-7, with D perhaps TRBD1 or TRBD2 (5 bases each). CDR1 is SGHAT, CDR2 FQNNGV, per germline. Trimming cost V 5 bases and J 3 bases, with 20 bases left between them. The CDR3 contains 16 residues.

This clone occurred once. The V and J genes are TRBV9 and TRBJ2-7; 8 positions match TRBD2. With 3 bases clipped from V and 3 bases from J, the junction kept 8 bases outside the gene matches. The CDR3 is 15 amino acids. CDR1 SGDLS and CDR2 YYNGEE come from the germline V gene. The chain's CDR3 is CASSAVGLAGYEQYF. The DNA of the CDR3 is TGTGCCAGCAGCGCAGTAGGGCTAGCGGGCTACGAGCAGTACTTC. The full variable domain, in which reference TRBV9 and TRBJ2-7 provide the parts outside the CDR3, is DSGVTQTPKHLITATGQRVTLRCSPRSGDLSVYWYQQSLDQGLQFLIQYYNGEERAKGNILERFSAQQFPDLHSELNLSSLELGDSALYFCASSAVGLAGYEQYFGPGTRLTVT.

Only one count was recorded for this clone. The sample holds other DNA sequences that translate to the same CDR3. In DNA, the CDR3 is TGCGCCAGCAGAGGAGGGAACCAAGAGACCCAGTACTTC. The encoded protein is CASRGGNQETQYF. This sequence joins TRBV5-1 and TRBJ2-5, with D perhaps matching TRBD2 (6 bases). Trimming took 5 bases from V and 0 from J, leaving 8 bases between them. The germline V gene encodes CDR1 SGHRS and CDR2 YFSETQ. The CDR3 totals 13 residues.

DNA of the CDR3: TGTGCCAGCAGTTCCGGACACCTCAACTATGGCTACACCTTC. Protein: CASSSGHLNYGYTF. The gene calls are TRBV28 and TRBJ1-2; tentative D call: TRBD1 (5 bases). Between the trimmed V and J ends, which lost 4 bases and 2 bases, there was a span of 11 bases. The V gene's germline CDR1 is MDHEN and CDR2 SYDVKM. CDR3 length equals 14 residues.

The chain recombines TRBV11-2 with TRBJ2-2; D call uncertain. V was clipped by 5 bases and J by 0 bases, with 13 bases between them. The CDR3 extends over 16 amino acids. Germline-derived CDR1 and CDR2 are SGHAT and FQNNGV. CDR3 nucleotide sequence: TGTGCCAGCAGCCCCACCCTATCTCCGAACACCGGGGAGCTGTTTTTT. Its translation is CASSPTLSPNTGELFF.

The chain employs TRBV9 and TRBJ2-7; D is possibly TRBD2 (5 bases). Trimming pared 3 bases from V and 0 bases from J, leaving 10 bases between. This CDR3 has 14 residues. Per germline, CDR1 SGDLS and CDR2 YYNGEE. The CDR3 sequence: CASSGGFSSYEQYF. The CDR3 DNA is TGTGCCAGCAGCGGCGGGTTCAGCTCCTACGAGCAGTACTTC.

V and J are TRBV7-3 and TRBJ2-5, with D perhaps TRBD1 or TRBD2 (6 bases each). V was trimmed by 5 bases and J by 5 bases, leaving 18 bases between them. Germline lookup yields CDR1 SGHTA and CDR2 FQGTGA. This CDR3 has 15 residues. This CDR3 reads CASSPRWGAEETQYF. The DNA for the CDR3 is TGTGCCAGCAGCCCTCGGTGGGGGGCTGAGGAGACCCAGTACTTC.

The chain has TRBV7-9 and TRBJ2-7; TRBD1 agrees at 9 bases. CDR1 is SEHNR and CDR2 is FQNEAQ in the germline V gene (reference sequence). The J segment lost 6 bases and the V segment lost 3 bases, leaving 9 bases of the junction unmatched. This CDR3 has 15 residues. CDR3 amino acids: CASSFRGTGTSEQYF. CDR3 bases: TGTGCCAGCAGCTTCCGGGGGACAGGGACCTCCGAGCAGTACTTC.

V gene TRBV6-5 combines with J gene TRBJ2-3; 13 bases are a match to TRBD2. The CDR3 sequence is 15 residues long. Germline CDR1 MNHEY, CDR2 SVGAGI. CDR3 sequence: CVRHVGLAGADTQYF. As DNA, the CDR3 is TGTGTTAGACACGTAGGACTAGCGGGAGCAGATACGCAGTATTTT.

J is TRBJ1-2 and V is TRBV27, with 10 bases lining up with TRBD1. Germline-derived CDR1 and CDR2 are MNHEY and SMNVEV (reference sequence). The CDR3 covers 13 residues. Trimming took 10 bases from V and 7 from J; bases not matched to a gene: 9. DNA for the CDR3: TGTGCCACCGGGGACAGGGGAGTGCCTGGCTACACCTTC. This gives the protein CATGDRGVPGYTF.

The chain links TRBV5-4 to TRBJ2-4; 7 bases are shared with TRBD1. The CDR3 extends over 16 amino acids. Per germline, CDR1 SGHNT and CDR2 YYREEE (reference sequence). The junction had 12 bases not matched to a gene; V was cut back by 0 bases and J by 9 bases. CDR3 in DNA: TGTGCCAGCAGCTTGGCCTGGGACAGCCCCAGTGGCATTCAGTACTTC. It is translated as CASSLAWDSPSGIQYF.

DNA for the CDR3: TGTGCCAGCGGATCGAGGGACGCAAGCCTCGAGCAGTACTTC. It specifies CASGSRDASLEQYF. V usage is TRBV28 and J usage is TRBJ2-7, with D possibly called TRBD1 or TRBD2 (5 bases each). With 8 bases removed from V and 6 bases from J, the gap between germline ends came to 20 bases. Germline V gene data show CDR1 as MDHEN and CDR2 as SYDVKM. The CDR3 covers 14 residues. The whole variable domain, remainder taken from reference TRBV28 and TRBJ2-7, is DVKVTQSSRYLVKRTGEKVFLECVQDMDHENMFWYRQDPGLGLRLIYFSYDVKMKEKGDIPEGYSVSREKKERFSLILESASTNQTSMYLCASGSRDASLEQYFGPGTRLTVT.

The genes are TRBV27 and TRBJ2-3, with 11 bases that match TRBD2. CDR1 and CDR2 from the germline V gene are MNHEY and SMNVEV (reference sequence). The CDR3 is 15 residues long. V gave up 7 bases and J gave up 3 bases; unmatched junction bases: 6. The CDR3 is CASTHGTSGTDTQYF. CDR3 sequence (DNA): TGTGCCAGCACTCACGGGACTAGCGGTACAGATACGCAGTATTTT.

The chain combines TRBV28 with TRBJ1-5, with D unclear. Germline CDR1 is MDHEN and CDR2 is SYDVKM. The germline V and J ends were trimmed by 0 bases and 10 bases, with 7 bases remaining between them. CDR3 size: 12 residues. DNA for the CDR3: TGTGCCAGCAGTTTATGGGGCCCCCCCCAGCATTTT. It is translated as CASSLWGPPQHF.

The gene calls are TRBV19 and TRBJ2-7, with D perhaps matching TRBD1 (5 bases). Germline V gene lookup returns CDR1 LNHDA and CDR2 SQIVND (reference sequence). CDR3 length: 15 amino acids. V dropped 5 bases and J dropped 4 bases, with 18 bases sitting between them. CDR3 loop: CASSPIPGPSYEQYF. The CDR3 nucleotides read TGTGCCAGTAGTCCCATCCCAGGGCCGAGTTACGAGCAGTACTTC.

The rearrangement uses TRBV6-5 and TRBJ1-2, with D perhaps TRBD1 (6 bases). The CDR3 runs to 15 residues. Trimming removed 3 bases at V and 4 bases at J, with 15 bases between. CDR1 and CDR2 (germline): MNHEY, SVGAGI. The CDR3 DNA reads TGTGCCAGCAGTTATTCGTTAGGGGGGGGCTATGGCTACACCTTC. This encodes CASSYSLGGGYGYTF.

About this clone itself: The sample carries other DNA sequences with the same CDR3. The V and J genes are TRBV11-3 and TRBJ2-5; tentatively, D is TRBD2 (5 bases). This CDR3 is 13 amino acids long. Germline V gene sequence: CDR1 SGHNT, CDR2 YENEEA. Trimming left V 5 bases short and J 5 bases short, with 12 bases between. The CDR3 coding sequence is TGTGCCAGCAGCCCCGGTCGAGGGGAGACCCAGTACTTC. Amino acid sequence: CASSPGRGETQYF. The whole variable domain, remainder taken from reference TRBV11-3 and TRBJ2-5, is EAGVVQSPRYKIIEKKQPVAFWCNPISGHNTLYWYLQNLGQGPELLIRYENEEAVDDSQLPKDRFSAERLKGVDSTLKIQPAELGDSAVYLCASSPGRGETQYFGPGTRLLVL.

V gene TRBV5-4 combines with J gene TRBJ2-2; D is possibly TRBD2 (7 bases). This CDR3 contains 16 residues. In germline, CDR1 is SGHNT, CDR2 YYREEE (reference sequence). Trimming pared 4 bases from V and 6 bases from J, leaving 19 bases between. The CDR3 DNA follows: TGTGCCAGCAGCCTTCGAGGCCAGGGGAGGGCCGGGGAGCTGTTTTTT. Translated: CASSLRGQGRAGELFF.

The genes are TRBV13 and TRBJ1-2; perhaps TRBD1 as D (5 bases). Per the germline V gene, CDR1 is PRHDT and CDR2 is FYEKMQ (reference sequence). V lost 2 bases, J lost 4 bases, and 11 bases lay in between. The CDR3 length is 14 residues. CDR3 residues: CASSLSETAYGYTF. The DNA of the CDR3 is TGTGCCAGCAGCTTATCCGAGACAGCCTATGGCTACACCTTC.

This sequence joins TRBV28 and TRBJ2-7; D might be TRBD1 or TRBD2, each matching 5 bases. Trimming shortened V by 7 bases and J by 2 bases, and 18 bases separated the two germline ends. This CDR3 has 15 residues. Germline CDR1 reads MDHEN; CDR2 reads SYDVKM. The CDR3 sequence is CASTTRDLGAYEQYF. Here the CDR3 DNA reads TGTGCCAGCACCACCAGGGACCTCGGCGCCTACGAGCAGTACTTC. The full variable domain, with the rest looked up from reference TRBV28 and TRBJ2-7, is DVKVTQSSRYLVKRTGEKVFLECVQDMDHENMFWYRQDPGLGLRLIYFSYDVKMKEKGDIPEGYSVSREKKERFSLILESASTNQTSMYLCASTTRDLGAYEQYFGPGTRLTVT.

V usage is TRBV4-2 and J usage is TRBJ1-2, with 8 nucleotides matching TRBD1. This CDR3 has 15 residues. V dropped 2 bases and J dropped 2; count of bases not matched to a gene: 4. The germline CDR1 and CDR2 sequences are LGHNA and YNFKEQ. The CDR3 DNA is TGTGCCAGCAGCCAACTACAGGGGGAGAACTATGGCTACACCTTC. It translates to CASSQLQGENYGYTF.

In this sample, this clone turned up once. CDR3 sequence: CASSPGAGTGELFF. Written as DNA, the CDR3 is TGTGCCAGCAGCCCCGGAGCAGGGACCGGGGAGCTGTTTTTT. The J gene is TRBJ2-2, the V gene TRBV7-2; weak D call: TRBD1 (5 bases). CDR3 size: 14 residues. CDR1 SGHTA and CDR2 FQGNSA come from the germline V gene. Deletions cut 5 bases from V and 5 bases from J, with 12 bases between. The variable domain in full, with the rest retrieved from reference TRBV7-2 and TRBJ2-2, is GAGVSQSPSNKVTEKGKDVELRCDPISGHTALYWYRQSLGQGLEFLIYFQGNSAPDKSGLPSDRFSAERTGGSVSTLTIQRTQQEDSAVYLCASSPGAGTGELFFGEGSRLTVL.

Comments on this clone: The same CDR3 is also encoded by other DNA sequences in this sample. CDR3: CASSLGLAVYEQYF. The CDR3 DNA reads as TGTGCCAGCAGTTTAGGCCTAGCGGTCTACGAGCAGTACTTC. This chain connects TRBV28 to TRBJ2-7; 7 nucleotides line up with TRBD2. The CDR3 extends over 14 amino acids. The V segment lost 2 bases and the J segment 3 bases; nucleotides outside the gene matches: 4. Germline V lookup: CDR1 MDHEN, CDR2 SYDVKM.

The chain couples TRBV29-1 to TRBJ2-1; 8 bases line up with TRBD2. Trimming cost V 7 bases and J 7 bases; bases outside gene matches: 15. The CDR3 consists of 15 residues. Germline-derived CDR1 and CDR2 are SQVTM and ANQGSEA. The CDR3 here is CSAPGEGTSGNEQFF. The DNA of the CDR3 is TGCAGCGCCCCAGGGGAAGGGACTAGTGGGAATGAGCAGTTCTTC.

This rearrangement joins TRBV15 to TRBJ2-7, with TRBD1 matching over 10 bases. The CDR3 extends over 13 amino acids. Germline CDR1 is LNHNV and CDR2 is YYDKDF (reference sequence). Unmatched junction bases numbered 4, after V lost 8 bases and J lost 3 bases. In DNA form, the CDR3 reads TGTGCCACCGGGGGGACAGGGGTCTACGAGCAGTACTTC. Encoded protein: CATGGTGVYEQYF.